Below are 27 T cell receptor beta chains sequenced from a single sample in a study of cytomegalovirus exposure and HLA in healthy donors. PCR involved 60 Vbeta and 13 Jbeta primers. Generated by immunoSEQ multiplex PCR, the TCRdb table keeps only in-frame clones and is missing some. The sample includes approximately 100,000 clones, 9.5% to 13% of them seen just once. The sample taken for sequencing was PBMCs. These receptors originate from a man aged 40-50 years in good health and CMV-seropositive.

The chain links TRBV5-1 to TRBJ2-1, with TRBD2 identical over 10 bases. Germline V lookup: CDR1 SGHRS, CDR2 YFSETQ. This CDR3 has 15 amino acids. With 2 bases clipped from V and 5 bases from J, the junction kept 4 bases outside the gene matches. CDR3 bases: TGCGCCAGCAGCTTAGCGGGAGGGGGGAACAATGAGCAGTTCTTC. Its translation: CASSLAGGGNNEQFF.

This chain uses TRBV6-1 with TRBJ2-2; 11 bases fit TRBD1. The CDR3 is made up of 14 amino acids. The junction had 6 bases not matched to a gene; V was cut back by 6 bases and J by 9 bases. Germline CDR1 and CDR2: MNHNS and SASEGT. The chain's CDR3 is CASRLGQGAWELFF. The CDR3 DNA reads TGTGCCAGCAGGCTCGGACAGGGGGCCTGGGAGCTGTTTTTT.

This clone showed up just once. The rearrangement joins TRBV7-9 to TRBJ2-1, with 13 positions matching TRBD2. The CDR3 is 18 amino acids. J gave up 5 bases and V 6 bases, and 13 bases lay outside the gene matches. Germline V gives CDR1 SEHNR, CDR2 FQNEAQ (reference sequence). The CDR3 nucleotides read TGTGCCAGCAGGAAAGAGAGGACTAGCGGGGGCTTAAACAATGAGCAGTTCTTC. This sequence encodes CASRKERTSGGLNNEQFF. Full variable domain (outside the CDR3, taken from reference TRBV7-9 and TRBJ2-1): DTGVSQNPRHKITKRGQNVTFRCDPISEHNRLYWYRQTLGQGPEFLTYFQNEAQLEKSRLLSDRFSAERPKGSFSTLEIQRTEQGDSAMYLCASRKERTSGGLNNEQFFGPGTRLTVL.

The chain recombines TRBV20-1 with TRBJ2-1; D gene uncertain. V lost 6 bases and J lost 7, with 7 bases in between. This CDR3 contains 10 residues. Germline values: CDR1 DFQATT, CDR2 SNEGSKA (reference sequence). The CDR3 DNA is TGCAGTGCAGCACTGAATGAGCAGTTCTTC. Its translation: CSAALNEQFF.

This clone was observed a few times. Other DNA sequences of this sample code for an identical CDR3. This chain connects TRBV28 to TRBJ1-1; 9 nucleotides match TRBD1. The CDR3 length is 17 residues. Trimming removed 5 bases from V and 1 base from J; junction bases left unmatched: 11. Germline-derived CDR1 and CDR2 are MDHEN and SYDVKM. The CDR3: CASSPTTWTGANTEAFF. Here the CDR3 DNA reads TGTGCCAGCAGTCCCACCACCTGGACAGGGGCGAACACTGAAGCTTTCTTT.

The V call is TRBV18, the J call TRBJ1-2; D gene ambiguous. The CDR3 runs 13 residues. The V end was cut by 2 bases, the J end by 4 bases, with 8 bases between. In germline, CDR1 is KGHSH, CDR2 LQKENI. CDR3 coding DNA: TGTGCCAGCTCACCAGAGGAGGCCTATGGCTACACCTTC. It translates to CASSPEEAYGYTF. Based on the CDR3 plus reference TRBV18 and TRBJ1-2, the full variable domain is NAGVMQNPRHLVRRRGQEARLRCSPMKGHSHVYWYRQLPEEGLKFMVYLQKENIIDESGMPKERFSAEFPKEGPSILRIQQVVRGDSAAYFCASSPEEAYGYTFGSGTRLTVV.

This clone came up many times. The rearrangement links TRBV18 to TRBJ2-5; D is uncertain. Germline V gene data show CDR1 as KGHSH and CDR2 as LQKENI. V lost 0 bases and J 5 bases, leaving 10 bases between the germline ends. This CDR3 has 14 amino acids. DNA for the CDR3: TGTGCCAGCTCACCACCTCTCCAACGGGAGACCCAGTACTTC. Amino acids: CASSPPLQRETQYF. Full variable domain (rest looked up from reference TRBV18 and TRBJ2-5): NAGVMQNPRHLVRRRGQEARLRCSPMKGHSHVYWYRQLPEEGLKFMVYLQKENIIDESGMPKERFSAEFPKEGPSILRIQQVVRGDSAAYFCASSPPLQRETQYFGPGTRLLVL.

In this sample, this clone turned up many times. V gene TRBV6-6 combines with J gene TRBJ1-4; possibly TRBD1 for D (6 bases). V gave up 6 bases and J gave up 5 bases, with 13 bases separating them. The germline gives CDR1 MNHNY, CDR2 SVGAGI (reference sequence). This CDR3 contains 14 residues. The CDR3 sequence is CASSRDMGNEKLFF. The CDR3 nucleotides are TGTGCCAGCAGCCGGGACATGGGAAATGAAAAACTGTTTTTT.

A few counts support this clone. The sample carries other DNA sequences with the same CDR3. The genes are TRBV7-9 and TRBJ2-1, with D possibly TRBD2 on 6 matching bases. Trimming stripped 5 bases from V and 8 bases from J, with 19 bases between. Germline CDR1 SEHNR, CDR2 FQNEAQ (reference sequence). The CDR3 has 15 amino acids. CDR3 in DNA: TGTGCCAGCAGCGGAAGGGGACTTCGCGGGCATGAGCAGTTCTTC. It encodes CASSGRGLRGHEQFF. Filled out from reference TRBV7-9 and TRBJ2-1, the complete variable domain reads DTGVSQNPRHKITKRGQNVTFRCDPISEHNRLYWYRQTLGQGPEFLTYFQNEAQLEKSRLLSDRFSAERPKGSFSTLEIQRTEQGDSAMYLCASSGRGLRGHEQFFGPGTRLTVL.

This clone came up a few times. The V call is TRBV6-5, the J call TRBJ2-1, with 8 bases aligning to TRBD2. Germline CDR1 reads MNHEY; CDR2 reads SVGAGI. The CDR3 contains 15 residues. With 6 bases clipped from V and 6 bases from J, the junction kept 10 bases outside the gene matches. The CDR3: CASSLRGGRTNEQFF. CDR3 DNA: TGTGCCAGCAGCCTAAGAGGCGGGAGGACCAATGAGCAGTTCTTC.

This chain connects TRBV30 to TRBJ2-7; 9 positions match TRBD2. V lost 3 bases to trimming and J lost 3 bases; unmatched junction nucleotides: 15. Per the germline V gene, CDR1 is GTSNPN and CDR2 is SVGIG (reference sequence). The CDR3 is 17 amino acids. The CDR3 protein is CAWRASRAGGRFYEQYF. Written as DNA, the CDR3 is TGTGCCTGGAGGGCATCCCGGGCGGGAGGGAGGTTCTACGAGCAGTACTTC.

The chain carries TRBV25-1 and TRBJ2-4; D not resolved. Trimming pared 2 bases from V and 4 bases from J, leaving 9 bases between. Germline values: CDR1 MGHDK, CDR2 SYGVNS. The length of the CDR3 is 14 residues. This CDR3 reads CASSEGHKKNIQYF. In DNA form, the CDR3 reads TGTGCCAGCAGTGAAGGGCACAAGAAAAACATTCAGTACTTC.

The J gene is TRBJ1-2, the V gene TRBV11-2, with 7 bases that match TRBD1. In germline, CDR1 is SGHAT, CDR2 FQNNGV. After removal of 5 bases from V and 4 bases from J, the junction contained 4 bases not matched to a gene. There are 13 residues in the CDR3. The CDR3 here is CASSQGGSYGYTF. The CDR3 nucleotides are TGTGCCAGCAGCCAGGGGGGTTCCTATGGCTACACCTTC. The whole variable domain, filled in from reference TRBV11-2 and TRBJ1-2, reads EAGVAQSPRYKIIEKRQSVAFWCNPISGHATLYWYQQILGQGPKLLIQFQNNGVVDDSQLPKDRFSAERLKGVDSTLKIQPAKLEDSAVYLCASSQGGSYGYTFGSGTRLTVV.

The genes are TRBV7-2 and TRBJ1-3; the D gene is possibly TRBD1 (5 bases). Trimming removed 5 bases from V and 0 bases from J, with 14 bases in between. This CDR3 has 16 residues. Germline V gives CDR1 SGHTA, CDR2 FQGNSA. Written as DNA, the CDR3 is TGTGCCAGCAGCCCCCAGGGTCCTTACTCTGGAAACACCATATATTTT. It codes for CASSPQGPYSGNTIYF.

The chain is built from TRBV5-1 and TRBJ2-1; TRBD2 matches 12 bases. The CDR3 totals 19 residues. CDR1 SGHRS and CDR2 YFSETQ come from the germline V gene. With 4 bases clipped from V and 1 base from J, the junction kept 12 bases outside the gene matches. CDR3 region: CASSRGTSGRSISYNEQFF. The CDR3 nucleotides are TGCGCCAGCAGCCGGGGTACTAGCGGGAGGAGTATATCCTACAATGAGCAGTTCTTC.

This clone was seen a few times. The chain uses TRBV12-5 and TRBJ2-7; TRBD2 might be the D (5 bases). The CDR3 has 13 amino acids. Germline-derived CDR1 and CDR2 are LGHNT and FRNRAP. Trimming stripped 5 bases from V and 2 bases from J, with 10 bases between. The chain's CDR3 is CASGPGLAYEQYF. The CDR3 DNA is TGTGCTAGTGGTCCGGGGTTAGCCTACGAGCAGTACTTC.

J is TRBJ2-7 and V is TRBV6-5; the match to TRBD1 covers 11 bases. CDR3 length: 14 residues. CDR1 MNHEY and CDR2 SVGAGI come from the germline V gene. Trimming cost V 6 bases and J 6 bases; bases outside gene matches: 7. The CDR3 region is CASSEPGQGVEQYF. CDR3 bases: TGTGCCAGCAGCGAACCGGGACAGGGGGTCGAGCAGTACTTC.

The V call is TRBV11-3, the J call TRBJ2-3, with TRBD2 matching over 8 bases. CDR3 length equals 16 residues. V shed 5 bases and J 2 bases; nucleotides not matched to a gene: 9. Germline V gene sequence: CDR1 SGHNT, CDR2 YENEEA. CDR3 DNA: TGTGCCAGCAGCCCACCGGAGCGGGGGAACACAGATACGCAGTATTTT. Its protein product is CASSPPERGNTDTQYF.

This clone was seen more than once but under ten times. The V gene is TRBV7-9, the J gene TRBJ2-7, with 8 bases that match TRBD2. This CDR3 has 13 residues. V shed 5 bases, J shed 7 bases, and the junction held 7 bases outside the gene matches. Per the germline V gene, CDR1 is SEHNR and CDR2 is FQNEAQ (reference sequence). The DNA for the CDR3 is TGTGCCAGCAGCCTTCTAGCGGGTAGAGAGCAGTACTTC. The encoded protein is CASSLLAGREQYF.

The rearrangement uses TRBV28 and TRBJ1-2, with D perhaps TRBD1 (5 bases). The germline CDR1 and CDR2 sequences are MDHEN and SYDVKM. Between the trimmed V and J ends, which lost 6 bases and 4 bases, there was a span of 21 bases. There are 16 residues in the CDR3. CDR3 nucleotide sequence: TGTGCCAGCAGAACCGGGGGTGGGCAGAAGAGCTATGGCTACACCTTC. This gives the protein CASRTGGGQKSYGYTF.

The J gene is TRBJ2-7, the V gene TRBV28, with D possibly matching TRBD1 (6 bases). CDR1 and CDR2 from the germline V gene are MDHEN and SYDVKM. V dropped 7 bases and J dropped 0 bases, with 13 bases sitting between them. CDR3 length: 14 residues. The CDR3 DNA follows: TGTGCCAGCAACATAGGGGGTCCCTCCTACGAGCAGTACTTC. This encodes CASNIGGPSYEQYF. Full variable domain (missing parts from reference TRBV28 and TRBJ2-7): DVKVTQSSRYLVKRTGEKVFLECVQDMDHENMFWYRQDPGLGLRLIYFSYDVKMKEKGDIPEGYSVSREKKERFSLILESASTNQTSMYLCASNIGGPSYEQYFGPGTRLTVT.

This clone was picked up a small number of times. The chain is built from TRBV5-8 and TRBJ1-1; D is undetermined. Germline CDR1 SGHTS, CDR2 YDEGEE. This CDR3 is built from 12 residues. V was shortened by 0 bases and J by 8 bases, with 8 bases between the two germline ends. For the CDR3, the DNA is TGTGCCAGCAGCTTGGCAACTCGAGAAGCTTTCTTT. The encoded protein is CASSLATREAFF.

In its sample, this clone was seen many times. The V call is TRBV2, the J call TRBJ1-1, with D tentatively TRBD1 (5 bases). The ends were cut back, 6 bases at V and 1 base at J, with 12 bases in the middle. CDR3 length: 14 residues. Germline V gene sequence: CDR1 SNHLY, CDR2 FYNNEI. CDR3 protein: CASRVGQRNTEAFF. CDR3 in DNA: TGTGCCAGCAGGGTCGGACAACGGAACACTGAAGCTTTCTTT. Full variable domain (remainder filled in from reference TRBV2 and TRBJ1-1): EPEVTQTPSHQVTQMGQEVILRCVPISNHLYFYWYRQILGQKVEFLVSFYNNEISEKSEIFDDQFSVERPDGSNFTLKIRSTKLEDSAMYFCASRVGQRNTEAFFGQGTRLTVV.

The table lists this clone with many counts. As DNA, the CDR3 is TGTGCCAGCAGCCAGGGACTGAGCCCTGAAGCTTTCTTT. The encoded protein is CASSQGLSPEAFF. The chain couples TRBV14 to TRBJ1-1, with a tentative D call TRBD1 (5 bases). The CDR3 runs 13 residues. Trimming removed 3 bases at V and 6 bases at J, with 11 bases between. Germline V gene sequence: CDR1 SGHDN, CDR2 FVKESK.

V and J are TRBV4-1 and TRBJ1-3; 9 nucleotides agree with TRBD1. Germline-derived CDR1 and CDR2 are MGHRA and YSYEKL. Losses at the gene ends were 4 bases for V and 0 bases for J; bases not matched to a gene: 7. The CDR3 consists of 17 residues. CDR3 DNA: TGCGCCAGCAGCCGATGGGACAGGGTCTCCTCTGGAAACACCATATATTTT. The encoded protein is CASSRWDRVSSGNTIYF.

In its sample, this clone was seen a few times. The chain combines TRBV12-5 with TRBJ1-2; no firm D call. V was trimmed by 0 bases and J by 0 bases, leaving 26 bases between them. The CDR3 covers 21 residues. Germline CDR1 is LGHNT and CDR2 is FRNRAP. The DNA for the CDR3 is TGTGCTAGTGGTTTGGTACGCTTGTCTAACTATGCCCGTCTAACTAACTATGGCTACACCTTC. Residues: CASGLVRLSNYARLTNYGYTF.

This chain links TRBV4-1 with TRBJ2-7; maybe TRBD2 (6 bases). Trimming cost V 0 bases and J 0 bases, with 9 bases left between them. Germline assignment: CDR1 MGHRA and CDR2 YSYEKL. The CDR3 has 15 amino acids. The CDR3 reads CASSQEAGSSYEQYF. The CDR3 nucleotides are TGCGCCAGCAGCCAAGAGGCGGGGAGCTCCTACGAGCAGTACTTC.